The 19 T cell receptor beta chains given below trace back to one sample, sequenced in a study of blood T cell repertoires in COVID-19. The table came from immunoSEQ multiplex PCR; TCRdb's copy has only in-frame clones and leaves some out. Of about 260,000 clones in the sample, 88% were seen once. The sample taken for sequencing was peripheral blood. The receptors originated from a human donor in a cohort sampled during active COVID-19.

The genes are TRBV19 and TRBJ1-1, with D perhaps TRBD1 (5 bases). The CDR3 is 14 amino acids. Germline V gene lookup returns CDR1 LNHDA and CDR2 SQIVND (reference sequence). V was pared by 7 bases and J by 1 base, with 13 bases between. Written as DNA, the CDR3 is TGTGCCAGTACTACACAGGAGACGAACACTGAAGCTTTCTTT. Translating gives CASTTQETNTEAFF.

J is TRBJ1-2 and V is TRBV5-6; 11 nucleotides agree with TRBD1. Trimming cost V 3 bases and J 4 bases; bases outside gene matches: 5. CDR3 size: 15 residues. From germline, CDR1 is SGHDT and CDR2 YYEEEE. CDR3 nucleotides: TGTGCCAGCAGCTCTCGGACAGGGGGCGTCTATGGCTACACCTTC. The encoded protein is CASSSRTGGVYGYTF.

The CDR3 loop reads CAISDSPTDTQYF. The CDR3 DNA is TGTGCCATCAGCGACAGCCCCACAGATACGCAGTATTTT. V is TRBV10-3 and J is TRBJ2-3, with D tentatively TRBD1 (5 bases). Germline V CDR1 and CDR2: ENHRY, SYGVKD. With 6 bases removed from V and 2 bases from J, the gap between germline ends came to 9 bases. The CDR3 totals 13 residues.

This clone was seen just once. The V and J genes are TRBV25-1 and TRBJ2-7, with 7 bases aligning to TRBD1. The CDR3 length is 13 residues. Germline CDR1 is MGHDK and CDR2 is SYGVNS. Losses at the gene ends were 5 bases for V and 2 bases for J; bases not matched to a gene: 3. CDR3 bases: TGTGCCAGCAGTTCGACAGGGCCCTACGAGCAGTACTTC. Protein product: CASSSTGPYEQYF.

The rearrangement links TRBV19 to TRBJ2-7, with a tentative D call TRBD1 (6 bases). V was clipped by 10 bases and J by 0 bases, with 13 bases between them. In germline, CDR1 is LNHDA, CDR2 SQIVND (reference sequence). This CDR3 comprises 13 residues. CDR3 sequence reads: CATAQGSSYEQYF. The CDR3 nucleotides read TGTGCCACCGCCCAGGGGTCCTCCTACGAGCAGTACTTC.

The chain recombines TRBV12-5 with TRBJ2-3, with D possibly TRBD2 on 6 matching bases. Trimming took 7 bases from V and 2 from J, leaving 16 bases between them. Germline CDR1 is LGHNT and CDR2 is FRNRAP. The CDR3 runs to 15 residues. The CDR3 DNA sequence: TGTGCTAGTGCCGGAGGGTGGGGGGACACAGATACGCAGTATTTT. It specifies CASAGGWGDTDTQYF.

This clone was found a few times. This chain uses TRBV5-5 with TRBJ1-5, with 10 bases that match TRBD1. The CDR3 spans 17 residues. Germline V gene lookup returns CDR1 SGHKS and CDR2 YYEKEE (reference sequence). The J segment lost 0 bases and the V segment lost 2 bases, leaving 5 bases of the junction unmatched. CDR3: CASSLGTGAGSNQPQHF. The DNA of the CDR3 is TGTGCCAGCAGCTTAGGGACAGGGGCCGGTAGCAATCAGCCCCAGCATTTT.

This chain's CDR3 is CASSESGITNEKLFF. The CDR3 DNA reads TGTGCCAGCAGCGAGAGCGGAATAACTAATGAAAAACTGTTTTTT. The V gene is TRBV7-6, the J gene TRBJ1-4; D uncertain. Germline V CDR1 and CDR2: SGHVS, FNYEAQ. The CDR3 consists of 15 residues. Trimming pared 5 bases from V and 1 base from J, leaving 11 bases between.

This clone was recorded a few times. The chain couples TRBV3-1 (or the pseudogene TRBV3-2) to TRBJ2-1, with D possibly being TRBD2 (7 bases). Germline CDR1 LGHDT, CDR2 YNNKEL (reference sequence). With 1 base removed from V and 7 bases from J, the gap between germline ends came to 14 bases. This CDR3 region has 15 residues. In nucleotides, the CDR3 is TGTGCCAGCAGCCAAGCCGGAGGGAGGGGGAATGAGCAGTTCTTC. As protein: CASSQAGGRGNEQFF.

This chain links TRBV7-9 with TRBJ2-7; 8 bases are shared with TRBD1. Germline CDR1 SEHNR, CDR2 FQNEAQ (reference sequence). The trim removed 5 bases at V and 1 base at J, leaving 4 bases unmatched. The CDR3 has 14 residues. The CDR3 DNA reads as TGTGCCAGCAGCACCGGACAGGGTTCCTACGAGCAGTACTTC. Protein product: CASSTGQGSYEQYF.

The chain joins TRBV28 to TRBJ2-5; D perhaps matches TRBD1 (5 bases). Germline CDR1 MDHEN, CDR2 SYDVKM. The V gene lost 5 bases and the J gene lost 2 bases, with 15 bases spanning the gap. The CDR3 loop spans 15 amino acids. The CDR3, as DNA: TGTGCCAGCAGTCCCTCCCAGGGTGGACAAGAGACCCAGTACTTC. Amino acid sequence: CASSPSQGGQETQYF.

The chain links TRBV9 to TRBJ2-7, with 9 bases matching TRBD1. This CDR3 is 14 amino acids long. V shed 0 bases and J 3 bases; nucleotides not matched to a gene: 1. Germline assignment: CDR1 SGDLS and CDR2 YYNGEE. The CDR3 nucleotides are TGTGCCAGCAGCGTAGAGGACAGGGGCTACGAGCAGTACTTC. Translated, it gives CASSVEDRGYEQYF. The entire variable domain, with the rest obtained from reference TRBV9 and TRBJ2-7, is as follows: DSGVTQTPKHLITATGQRVTLRCSPRSGDLSVYWYQQSLDQGLQFLIQYYNGEERAKGNILERFSAQQFPDLHSELNLSSLELGDSALYFCASSVEDRGYEQYFGPGTRLTVT.

The rearrangement uses TRBV7-3 and TRBJ2-7; 12 bases are a match to TRBD1. There are 14 residues in the CDR3. Trimming took 4 bases from V and 6 from J; bases not matched to a gene: 4. Germline V lookup: CDR1 SGHTA, CDR2 FQGTGA. CDR3 amino acids: CASSSGTGGFEQYF. CDR3 DNA: TGTGCCAGCAGCTCCGGGACAGGGGGCTTCGAGCAGTACTTC.

This chain joins TRBV7-2 and TRBJ1-2, with a weak D call TRBD1 (5 bases). CDR3 length equals 12 residues. V was clipped by 4 bases and J by 5 bases, with 8 bases between them. The germline CDR1 and CDR2 sequences are SGHTA and FQGNSA. The CDR3 reads CASSWEGYGYTF. In nucleotides, the CDR3 is TGTGCCAGCAGCTGGGAGGGGTATGGCTACACCTTC.

J is TRBJ2-2 and V is TRBV6-5; D is possibly TRBD2 (6 bases). This CDR3 comprises 14 residues. From germline, CDR1 is MNHEY and CDR2 SVGAGI. Trimming left V 6 bases short and J 7 bases short, with 15 bases between. The CDR3 loop is CASRPAGRGGELFF. In DNA form, the CDR3 reads TGTGCCAGCAGACCGGCGGGGCGCGGCGGGGAGCTGTTTTTT.

The chain links TRBV27 to TRBJ1-2, with D possibly TRBD1 on 5 matching bases. V lost 0 bases and J lost 3, with 5 bases in between. The germline CDR1 and CDR2 sequences are MNHEY and SMNVEV (reference sequence). The CDR3 has 13 residues. CDR3 nucleotides: TGTGCCAGCAGTTTATCAGGGGACTATGGCTACACCTTC. It is translated as CASSLSGDYGYTF.

This chain's CDR3 is CASSEGAQTDTQYF. The CDR3 DNA reads TGTGCCAGCAGCGAGGGGGCCCAAACAGATACGCAGTATTTT. The gene calls are TRBV5-4 and TRBJ2-3; 7 bases map to TRBD1. The CDR3 is 14 amino acids. The germline gives CDR1 SGHNT, CDR2 YYREEE (reference sequence). J lost 3 bases, V lost 4 bases, and 5 bases had no gene match. The variable domain in full, completed from reference TRBV5-4 and TRBJ2-3, reads ETGVTQSPTHLIKTRGQQVTLRCSSQSGHNTVSWYQQALGQGPQFIFQYYREEENGRGNFPPRFSGLQFPNYSSELNVNALELDDSALYLCASSEGAQTDTQYFGPGTRLTVL.

This chain joins TRBV27 and TRBJ1-4; D not certain. Germline assignment: CDR1 MNHEY and CDR2 SMNVEV (reference sequence). V was pared by 5 bases and J by 8 bases, with 21 bases between. The CDR3 totals 16 residues. The CDR3, as DNA: TGTGCCAGCAGTCCCCAGCTCGGGGTCTGGGGAGAAAAACTGTTTTTT. Its protein is CASSPQLGVWGEKLFF. The full variable domain, rest sourced from reference TRBV27 and TRBJ1-4, is EAQVTQNPRYLITVTGKKLTVTCSQNMNHEYMSWYRQDPGLGLRQIYYSMNVEVTDKGDVPEGYKVSRKEKRNFPLILESPSPNQTSLYFCASSPQLGVWGEKLFFGSGTQLSVL.

The rearrangement joins TRBV19 to TRBJ1-2; the match to TRBD1 covers 9 bases. J gave up 4 bases and V 7 bases, and 10 bases lay outside the gene matches. Looked up from germline, CDR1 is LNHDA and CDR2 is SQIVND (reference sequence). The CDR3 totals 15 residues. CDR3 nucleotides: TGTGCCAGTATGCCGCGGGGGACAGGGAGCTATGGCTACACCTTC. This gives the protein CASMPRGTGSYGYTF.